In its sample, the clone carrying this T cell receptor beta chain was seen a few times. This specimen belongs to a study of blood T cell repertoires in COVID-19. Deletions cut 0 bases from V and 5 bases from J, with 16 bases between. There are 15 residues in the CDR3. CDR1 and CDR2 from the germline V gene are GTSNPN and SVGIG (reference sequence). This table comes from immunoSEQ multiplex PCR, and its TCRdb copy is limited to in-frame clones, with some not included. The sample holds around 50,000 clones; approximately 86% are singletons and the top ten take around a sixth. The chain uses TRBV30 and TRBJ2-5; tentative D call: TRBD2 (5 bases). This sequence was found in a man aged 60-69 years with active or convalescent COVID-19. What was sequenced was peripheral blood. The DNA for the CDR3 is TGTGCCTGGAGTGTTCAATCGGGGTCGGGTGAGACCCAGTACTTC. This gives the protein CAWSVQSGSGETQYF. Together with reference TRBV30 and TRBJ2-5, the CDR3 gives the full variable domain: SQTIHQWPATLVQPVGSPLSLECTVEGTSNPNLYWYRQAAGRGLQLLFYSVGIGQISSEVPQNLSASRPQDRQFILSSKKLLLSDSGFYLCAWSVQSGSGETQYFGPGTRLLVL.